This T cell receptor beta chain was obtained from a study of T cell repertoires in cytomegalovirus infection. In TCRdb, the reads were re-called with MiXCR into one record per CDR3 protein. This table holds 150,000 to 200,000 distinct CDR3 sequences, roughly 30% found once. This clonotype was counted between two and nine times. The J segment lost 2 bases and the V segment lost 7 bases, leaving 2 bases of the junction unmatched. CDR3 length equals 13 residues. This rearrangement joins TRBV12-3 or TRBV12-4 to TRBJ2-7; TRBD2 matches 10 bases. The sequencing input was PBMCs. The receptor's source is a human donor in good health (CMV status not recorded). Some clones in this sample may be carry-over from other donors' samples. The DNA for the CDR3 is TGTGCCAGCAAGAGCGGGGGGGCCTACGAGCAGTACTTC. It yields the protein CASKSGGAYEQYF.